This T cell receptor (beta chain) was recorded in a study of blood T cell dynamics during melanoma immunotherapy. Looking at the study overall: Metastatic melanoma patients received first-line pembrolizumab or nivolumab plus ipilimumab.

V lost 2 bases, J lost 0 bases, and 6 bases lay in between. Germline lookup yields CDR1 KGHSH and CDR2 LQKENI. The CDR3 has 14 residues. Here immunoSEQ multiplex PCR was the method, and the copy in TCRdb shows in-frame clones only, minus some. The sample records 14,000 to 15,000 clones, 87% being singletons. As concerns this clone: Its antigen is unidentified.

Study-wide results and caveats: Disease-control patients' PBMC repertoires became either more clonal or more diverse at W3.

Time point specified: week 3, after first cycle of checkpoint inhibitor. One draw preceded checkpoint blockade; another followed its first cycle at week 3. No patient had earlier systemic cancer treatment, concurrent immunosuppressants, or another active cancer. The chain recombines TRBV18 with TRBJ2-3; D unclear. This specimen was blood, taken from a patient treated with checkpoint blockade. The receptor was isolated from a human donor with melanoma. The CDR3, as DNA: TGTGCCAGCTCACCAGAAACTAGCACAGATACGCAGTATTTT. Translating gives CASSPETSTDTQYF.